The 4 T cell receptor beta chains listed next were all sequenced from one sample in a study of shared clonotypes between healthy human individuals. Sequencing used immunoSEQ multiplex PCR; TCRdb keeps in-frame clones, though not all of them. This table has fewer than 550,000 clones, almost 80% appearing once. Sequencing was carried out using PBMCs. The origin of the receptors is a woman in her thirties or forties in good health. Some clones in this sample may be carry-over from other donors' samples.

The chain links TRBV10-3 to TRBJ2-3, with 10 bases matching TRBD2. This CDR3 has 15 amino acids. The germline V gene has CDR1 ENHRY and CDR2 SYGVKD. V shed 2 bases, J shed 4 bases, and the junction held 3 bases outside the gene matches. CDR3 sequence (DNA): TGTGCCATCAGTGAGGGGACTAGCGAGCCAGATACGCAGTATTTT. Translation gives CAISEGTSEPDTQYF.

In its sample, this clone was seen a few times. The CDR3 sequence is CSVTDAERVQYF. The CDR3 DNA sequence: TGCAGCGTGACCGACGCGGAGCGTGTTCAGTACTTC. The V gene is TRBV29-1, the J gene TRBJ2-4; D is undetermined. Trimming stripped 6 bases from V and 11 bases from J, with 17 bases between. The CDR3 sequence is 12 residues long. In germline, CDR1 is SQVTM, CDR2 ANQGSEA. The entire variable domain, with the rest obtained from reference TRBV29-1 and TRBJ2-4, is as follows: SAVISQKPSRDICQRGTSLTIQCQVDSQVTMMFWYRQQPGQSLTLIATANQGSEATYESGFVIDKFPISRPNLTFSTLTVSNMSPEDSSIYLCSVTDAERVQYFGAGTRLSVL.

The V and J genes are TRBV7-2 and TRBJ2-5; 8 positions agree with TRBD1. The CDR3 extends over 14 amino acids. Germline V gene sequence: CDR1 SGHTA, CDR2 FQGNSA. Trimming cost V 7 bases and J 1 base; bases outside gene matches: 5. CDR3 sequence (DNA): TGTGCCAGCAACCTGGGACAGGTCCAAGAGACCCAGTACTTC. Residues: CASNLGQVQETQYF.

V is TRBV25-1 and J is TRBJ2-5; possible D gene TRBD2, 6 bases. The V end was cut by 10 bases, the J end by 4 bases, with 25 bases between. Looked up from germline, CDR1 is MGHDK and CDR2 is SYGVNS. The CDR3 contains 16 residues. The chain's CDR3 is CATASGQSAGLETQYF. The CDR3 region has the DNA TGTGCCACCGCCTCGGGGCAGTCCGCGGGGCTAGAGACCCAGTACTTC.